A single sample gave rise to the 3 T cell receptor beta chains below, sequenced in a study of cytomegalovirus exposure and HLA in healthy donors. The PCR employed 60 Vbeta primers together with 13 Jbeta primers. TCRdb keeps only in-frame clones here, not all; method: immunoSEQ multiplex PCR. Of 150,000 to 200,000 clones in the sample, roughly four fifths were seen once. Input material: PBMCs. These receptors all stem from a girl aged 10-17 years in good health and CMV-seropositive.

The chain is built from TRBV7-8 and TRBJ2-3; TRBD2 aligns across 8 bases. The CDR3 covers 17 residues. Per germline, CDR1 SGHVS and CDR2 FQNEAQ. With V trimmed by 3 bases and J by 2 bases, 10 bases remained unmatched. The DNA of the CDR3 is TGTGCCAGCAGCTTGAAGCGGAGCGGGGGAACCACAGATACGCAGTATTTT. Protein product: CASSLKRSGGTTDTQYF. Full variable domain (rest looked up from reference TRBV7-8 and TRBJ2-3): GAGVSQSPRYKVAKRGQDVALRCDPISGHVSLFWYQQALGQGPEFLTYFQNEAQLDKSGLPSDRFFAERPEGSVSTLKIQRTQQEDSAVYLCASSLKRSGGTTDTQYFGPGTRLTVL.

The chain uses TRBV21-1 and TRBJ2-7; the table's TRBD1 call for D was not verified on the DNA. TRBV21-1 is noted as a pseudogene. The length of the CDR3 is 13 residues. CDR3 protein: CASNRDRANEQYF. As DNA, the CDR3 is TGTGCCAGCAACCGGGACAGGGCCAACGAGCAGTACTTC.

Turning to this clone: One junction end disagrees with the germline gene, perhaps due to a read error. The CDR3 sequence is CASSFTDSRSNYDYTF. The CDR3 DNA follows: TGTGCCAGCAGCTTCACGGACAGTCGGAGTAACTATGACTACACCTTC. This sequence joins TRBV7-9 and TRBJ1-2, with D possibly being TRBD1 (6 bases). The germline CDR1 and CDR2 sequences are SEHNR and FQNEAQ (reference sequence). The CDR3 is 16 residues long.